These T cell receptor beta chains were read from a single sample in a study of blood T cell repertoires in COVID-19. Generated by immunoSEQ multiplex PCR, the TCRdb table keeps only in-frame clones and is missing some. The sample shows hundreds of thousands of clones, around 90% of them seen only once. Source material: PBMCs or T cells enriched from blood (not recorded which). These receptors were obtained from a woman aged 40-49 years with acute COVID-19. Each CDR3 is given with its conserved first and last residue. Each record gives: D gene, clone size, V gene, J gene, CDR3 protein, CDR3 DNA. A D gene is named only where the DNA matches it firmly. Some rows have no size entry. The others give once, few or many, or a class for an expanded clone.

>TRBD2|NA|TRBV7-9|TRBJ2-7
CASSLASGGVYEQYF
TGTGCCAGCAGCTTAGCTTCCGGGGGGGTGTACGAGCAGTACTTC
>NA|NA|TRBV6-5|TRBJ1-2
CASTFAPGSYGYTF
TGTGCCAGCACTTTTGCTCCAGGGTCCTATGGCTACACCTTC
>NA|few|TRBV30|TRBJ1-2
CAWSHRASYGYTF
TGTGCCTGGAGTCACAGGGCAAGCTATGGCTACACCTTC
>TRBD1|NA|TRBV4-2|TRBJ2-2
CASSQPDRGRTTGELFF
TGTGCCAGCAGCCAACCCGACAGGGGTAGGACCACCGGGGAGCTGTTTTTT
>TRBD2|NA|TRBV24-1|TRBJ2-1
CATSGGGNWNEQFF
TGTGCCACCAGTGGCGGGGGGAATTGGAATGAGCAGTTCTTC
>TRBD1|NA|TRBV24-1|TRBJ1-6
CATSDVGTGEYSPLHF
TGTGCCACCAGTGATGTTGGGACAGGGGAATATTCACCCCTCCACTTT
>TRBD1|NA|TRBV9|TRBJ2-2
CASSPRDRMTGELFF
TGTGCCAGCAGCCCCCGGGACAGAATGACCGGGGAGCTGTTTTTT
>NA|NA|TRBV2|TRBJ1-3
CASSESRGGGFSGNTIYF
TGTGCCAGCAGTGAAAGCCGCGGCGGTGGATTTTCTGGAAACACCATATATTTT
>TRBD2|once|TRBV7-6|TRBJ2-1
CASSQETSSIAGAQFF
TGTGCCAGCAGCCAGGAGACATCTTCTATAGCGGGAGCGCAGTTCTTC
>TRBD1|NA|TRBV27|TRBJ1-2
CASSSQGYYGYTF
TGTGCCAGCAGTTCACAGGGGTACTATGGCTACACCTTC
>NA|NA|TRBV9|TRBJ1-1
CASSVDRGEAFF
TGTGCCAGCAGCGTAGATAGGGGCGAAGCTTTCTTT
>NA|NA|TRBV12-3/TRBV12-4|TRBJ1-4
CASSLTGREKLFF
TGTGCCAGCAGTTTGACAGGAAGGGAAAAACTGTTTTTT
>NA|NA|TRBV30|TRBJ1-2
CAWAGGSPASTF
NA
>TRBD1|NA|TRBV9|TRBJ1-2
CASSVVTGDGYTF
TGTGCCAGCAGCGTAGTAACAGGGGATGGCTACACCTTC
>TRBD1|NA|TRBV27|TRBJ2-3
CASGQGVFTDTQYF
TGTGCCAGCGGACAGGGGGTTTTCACAGATACGCAGTATTTT
>NA|NA|TRBV2|TRBJ1-1
CASSYSLEAFF
TGTGCCAGCAGTTACTCCCTCGAAGCTTTCTTT
>NA|NA|TRBV19|TRBJ1-1
CASTTAMNTEAFF
TGTGCCAGTACGACAGCCATGAACACTGAAGCTTTCTTT
>TRBD1|NA|TRBV14|TRBJ2-4
CASSQDRNIQYF
TGTGCCAGCAGCCAGGACAGGAACATTCAGTACTTC
>NA|NA|TRBV6-5|TRBJ1-6
CASSYSLEGTPLHF
TGTGCCAGCAGTTACTCTTTAGAGGGAACACCCCTCCACTTT
>NA|once|TRBV30|TRBJ1-3
CAWSRGSSGNTIYF
TGTGCCTGGAGTAGAGGCAGCTCTGGAAACACCATATATTTT
>NA|NA|TRBV6-5|TRBJ1-1
CASIARVSTEAFF
TGTGCCAGCATTGCCAGGGTCAGCACTGAAGCTTTCTTT
>NA|NA|TRBV2|TRBJ2-1
CASSEVIGDEQFF
TGTGCCAGCAGTGAAGTGATCGGGGATGAGCAGTTCTTC
>NA|NA|TRBV2|TRBJ2-3
CASSPGTPSTDTQYF
TGTGCCAGCAGCCCCGGGACTCCCTCCACAGATACGCAGTATTTT
>TRBD1|once|TRBV27|TRBJ1-2
CASSSLTGVYGYTF
TGTGCCAGCAGTTCCCTAACAGGGGTCTATGGCTACACCTTC
>NA|few|TRBV4-1|TRBJ2-1
CASSQFFMPGATTSYNEQFF
TGCGCCAGCAGCCAGTTTTTCATGCCAGGGGCTACCACATCATACAATGAGCAGTTCTTC
>TRBD1|NA|TRBV5-8|TRBJ2-7
CATRQGYEQYF
TGTGCCACAAGACAGGGATACGAGCAGTACTTC
>NA|NA|TRBV6-1|TRBJ2-7
CASSEAVVGGYEQYF
TGTGCCAGCAGTGAAGCCGTAGTAGGGGGCTACGAGCAGTACTTC
>TRBD2|once|TRBV11-3|TRBJ2-3
CASSSLIAGEGDTQYF
TGTGCCAGCAGCTCTCTCATAGCGGGGGAGGGAGATACGCAGTATTTT
>TRBD2|NA|TRBV9|TRBJ2-2
CASSDPLAGPRGTGELFF
TGTGCCAGCAGCGATCCCCTAGCGGGCCCTCGGGGCACCGGGGAGCTGTTTTTT
>NA|NA|TRBV12-2|TRBJ2-7
CASRLVGRGAYEQYF
NA
>NA|NA|TRBV6-5|TRBJ1-5
CASRDGGDQPQHF
TGTGCCAGCAGGGATGGAGGTGATCAGCCCCAGCATTTT
>TRBD1|NA|TRBV5-6|TRBJ1-2
CASSLITGGAGGYTF
TGTGCCAGCAGCTTAATAACAGGGGGCGCCGGTGGCTACACCTTC
>TRBD1|few|TRBV2|TRBJ1-2
CARSPQGRDYGYTF
TGTGCCAGGAGCCCACAGGGGCGAGACTATGGCTACACCTTC
>NA|NA|TRBV7-2|TRBJ1-3
CASSLQGGGNTIYF
TGTGCCAGCAGCTTACAGGGAGGTGGAAACACCATATATTTT
>NA|NA|TRBV11-2|TRBJ2-5
CASSLLVQETQYF
TGTGCCAGCAGCTTACTCGTTCAAGAGACCCAGTACTTC
>TRBD1|NA|TRBV5-1|TRBJ1-1
CASSFYDRENTEAFF
TGCGCCAGCAGCTTCTACGACAGGGAGAACACTGAAGCTTTCTTT
>NA|NA|TRBV19|TRBJ2-7
CASSPTATYEQYF
TGTGCCAGTAGCCCCACAGCCACCTACGAGCAGTACTTC
>NA|NA|TRBV6-5|TRBJ2-3
CASSNGLYTDTQYF
TGTGCCAGCAGTAACGGACTATACACAGATACGCAGTATTTT
>NA|NA|TRBV6-1|TRBJ1-6
CASSEIEESSYNSPLHF
TGTGCCAGCAGTGAGATCGAGGAGAGCTCCTATAATTCACCCCTCCACTTT
>TRBD1|NA|TRBV9|TRBJ1-2
CASSVSGTAYGYTF
TGTGCCAGCAGCGTATCCGGGACAGCCTATGGCTACACCTTC